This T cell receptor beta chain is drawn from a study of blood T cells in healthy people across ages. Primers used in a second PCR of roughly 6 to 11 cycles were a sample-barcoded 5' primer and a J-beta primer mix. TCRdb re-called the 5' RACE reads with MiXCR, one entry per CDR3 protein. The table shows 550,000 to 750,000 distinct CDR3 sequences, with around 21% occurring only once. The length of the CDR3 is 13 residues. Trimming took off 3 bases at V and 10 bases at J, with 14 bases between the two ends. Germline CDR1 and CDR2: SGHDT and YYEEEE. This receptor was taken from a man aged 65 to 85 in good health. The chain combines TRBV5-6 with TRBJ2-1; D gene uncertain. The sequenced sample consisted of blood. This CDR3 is CASSSPRAGEQFF. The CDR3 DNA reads TGTGCCAGCAGCTCCCCCAGAGCTGGGGAGCAGTTCTTC.